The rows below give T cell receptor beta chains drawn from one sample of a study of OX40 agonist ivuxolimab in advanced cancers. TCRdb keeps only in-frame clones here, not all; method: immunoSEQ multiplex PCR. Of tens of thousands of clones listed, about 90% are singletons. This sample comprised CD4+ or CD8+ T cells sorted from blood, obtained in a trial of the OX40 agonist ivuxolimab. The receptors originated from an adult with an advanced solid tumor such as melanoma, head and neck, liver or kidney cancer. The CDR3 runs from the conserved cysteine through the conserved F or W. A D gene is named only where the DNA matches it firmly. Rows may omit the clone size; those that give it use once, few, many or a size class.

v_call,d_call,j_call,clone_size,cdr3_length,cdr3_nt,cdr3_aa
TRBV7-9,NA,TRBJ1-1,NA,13,TGTGCCAGCCGCGTCGGGGGGGACACTGAAGCTTTCTTT,CASRVGGDTEAFF
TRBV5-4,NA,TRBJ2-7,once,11,TGTGCCAGCAGTCTAGGAGGCGAGCAGTACTTC,CASSLGGEQYF
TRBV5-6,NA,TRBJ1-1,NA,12,TGTGCCAGCAGCTTGGCCGGTGGGGAAGCTTTCTTT,CASSLAGGEAFF
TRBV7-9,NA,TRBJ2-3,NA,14,TGTGCCAGCAGCCTCTGGGGTCCCACAGATACGCAGTATTTT,CASSLWGPTDTQYF
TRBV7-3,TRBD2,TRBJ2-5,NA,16,TGTGCCAGCAGCTTAACAGCGGGAGGGCCGGAGGAGACCCAGTACTTC,CASSLTAGGPEETQYF
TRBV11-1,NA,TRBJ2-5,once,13,TGTGCCAGCAGCTTAGCAGGGCGGGAGACCCAGTACTTC,CASSLAGRETQYF
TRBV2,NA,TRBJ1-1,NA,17,TGTGCCAGCAGTGAGGGTTTAACAGGGCGGATGAACACTGAAGCTTTCTTT,CASSEGLTGRMNTEAFF
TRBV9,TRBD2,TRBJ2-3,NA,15,TGTGCCAGCAGCTCTAGCGGGAGGGCATCCGATACGCAGTATTTT,CASSSSGRASDTQYF
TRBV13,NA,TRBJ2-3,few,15,TGTGCCAGCAGCTCGGCCGATGCTTCATTACATACGCAGTATTTT,CASSSADASLHTQYF
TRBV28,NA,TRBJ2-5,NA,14,TGTGCCAGCAGTTTCCAAGACACTCAAGAGACCCAGTACTTC,CASSFQDTQETQYF
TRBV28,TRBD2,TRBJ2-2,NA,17,TGTGCCAGCGTCTTGACCCCGGGGGGGATCAACACCGGGGAGCTGTTTTTT,CASVLTPGGINTGELFF
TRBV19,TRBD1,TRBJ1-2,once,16,TGTGCCAGTAGTTCCTCGACAGGGGGCCGGGTCTATGGCTACACCTTC,CASSSSTGGRVYGYTF
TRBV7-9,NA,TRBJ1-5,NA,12,TGTGCCAGCAGCCCACAGGGTAGGCCCCAGCATTTT,CASSPQGRPQHF
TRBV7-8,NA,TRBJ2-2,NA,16,TGTGCCAGCAGCCAGAAGGGAGGACGGAACACCGGGGAGCTGTTTTTT,CASSQKGGRNTGELFF
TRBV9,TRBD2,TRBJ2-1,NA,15,TGTGCCAGCAGCGCAGGACTAGCGCTTGGGAATGAGCAGTTCTTC,CASSAGLALGNEQFF
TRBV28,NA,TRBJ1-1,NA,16,TGTGCCAGCAGTTCCGGGCCCCTGCAGACGAACACTGAAGCTTTCTTT,CASSSGPLQTNTEAFF
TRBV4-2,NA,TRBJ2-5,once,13,TGTGCCAGCAGCTTGGACGGCCCCCGGACCCAGTACTTC,CASSLDGPRTQYF
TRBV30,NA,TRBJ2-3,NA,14,TGTGCCTGGACCCCCTGGAGGGCCGGGGATACGCAGTATTTT,CAWTPWRAGDTQYF
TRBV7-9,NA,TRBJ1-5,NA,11,TGTGCCAGCAGCTCCTCCGGGACCCAGCATTTT,CASSSSGTQHF
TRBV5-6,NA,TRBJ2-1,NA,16,TGTGCCAGCAGCTACCCCGGGACACAGAGTTACAATGAGCAGTTCTTC,CASSYPGTQSYNEQFF
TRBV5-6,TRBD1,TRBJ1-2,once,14,TGTGCCAGCAGCGTGGGGACAGGGACTCGGGGCTACACCTTC,CASSVGTGTRGYTF
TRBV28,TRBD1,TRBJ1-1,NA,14,TGTGCCAGCAGTCCCAACCAGGGGGCGGCTGAAGCTTTCTTT,CASSPNQGAAEAFF
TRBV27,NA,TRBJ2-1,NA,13,TGTGCCAGCAGTCTCACTAGCCGAAATGAGCAGTTCTTC,CASSLTSRNEQFF
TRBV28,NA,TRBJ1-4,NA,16,TGTGCCAGCAGCGCCCGACAGGCGGGGTGGAATGAAAAACTGTTTTTT,CASSARQAGWNEKLFF
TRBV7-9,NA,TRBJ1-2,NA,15,TGTGCCAGCAGCGGGGGAAGGTCAGAAACGTATGGCTACACCTTC,CASSGGRSETYGYTF
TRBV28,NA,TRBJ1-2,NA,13,TGTGCCAGCAGTTTGTCTGATACGGGTGGCTACACCTTC,CASSLSDTGGYTF
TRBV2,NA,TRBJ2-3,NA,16,TGTGCCAGCAGTGTCCCCGCAGGGGTGGACACACATACGCAGTATTTT,CASSVPAGVDTHTQYF
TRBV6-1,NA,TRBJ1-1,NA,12,TGTGCCAGCAGTGAGGGACACCTTGAAGCTTTCTTT,CASSEGHLEAFF
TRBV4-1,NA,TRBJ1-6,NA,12,TGCGCCAGCAGCCAAAGGGAATCACCCCTCCACTTT,CASSQRESPLHF
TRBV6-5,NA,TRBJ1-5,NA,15,TGTGCCAGCAGTACAGGGAGCTATAGCAATCAGCCCCAGCATTTT,CASSTGSYSNQPQHF
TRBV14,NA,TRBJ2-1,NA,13,TGTGCCAGCAGCCAAGATTCCTTTTACGAGCAGTTCTTC,CASSQDSFYEQFF
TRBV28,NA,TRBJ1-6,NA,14,TGTGCCAGCAGTTTGACGGGGGATAATTCACCCCTCCACTTT,CASSLTGDNSPLHF
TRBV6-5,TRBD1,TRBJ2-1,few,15,TGTGCCAGCAGTGGGACAGGGGGCTCCTACAATGAGCAGTTCTTC,CASSGTGGSYNEQFF
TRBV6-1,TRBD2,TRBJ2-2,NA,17,TGTGCCAGCAGTGAAGCGAACGTAGCGGGATGGCACGGGGAGCTGTTTTTT,CASSEANVAGWHGELFF
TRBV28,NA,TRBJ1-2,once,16,TGTGCCAGCAGTTTCATCGGGTCGGCAGGGGCAGGAGGCTACACCTTC,CASSFIGSAGAGGYTF
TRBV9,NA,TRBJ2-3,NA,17,TGTGCCAGCAGCCCAGCCGGGGGTGCGGGAATTACAGATACGCAGTATTTT,CASSPAGGAGITDTQYF
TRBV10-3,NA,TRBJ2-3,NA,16,TGTGCCATCAGTGAGTCCTGGGGGCCCAGCCCAGATACGCAGTATTTT,CAISESWGPSPDTQYF
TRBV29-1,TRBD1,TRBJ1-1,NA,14,TGCAGCGTTATCGGGACAGGGTCTTACACTGAAGCTTTCTTT,CSVIGTGSYTEAFF
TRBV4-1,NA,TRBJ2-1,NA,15,TGCGCCAGCAGCCAAGACAGGGCATCCTACAATGAGCAGTTCTTC,CASSQDRASYNEQFF
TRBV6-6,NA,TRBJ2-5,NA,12,TGTGCCAGCTCAAGGACGAGGGAGACCCAGTACTTC,CASSRTRETQYF
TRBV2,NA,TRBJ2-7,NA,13,TGTGCCAGCAGTCCCCCGACTAGGTACGAGCAGTACTTC,CASSPPTRYEQYF
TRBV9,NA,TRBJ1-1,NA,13,TGTGCCAGCAGCGTAGACAGGAACACTGAAGCTTTCTTT,CASSVDRNTEAFF
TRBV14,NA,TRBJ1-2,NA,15,TGTGCCAGCAGCCCTCTGGCAGGGTTACTATACGGCTACACCTTC,CASSPLAGLLYGYTF
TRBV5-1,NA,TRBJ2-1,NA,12,TGCGCCAGTAGCCCCGGGGTCAATGAGCAGTTCTTC,CASSPGVNEQFF
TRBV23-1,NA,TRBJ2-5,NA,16,TGCGCCAGCAGTCGATGCAGACAGGTTAGTACCGAGACCCAGTACTTC,CASSRCRQVSTETQYF
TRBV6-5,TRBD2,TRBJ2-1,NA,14,TGTGCCAGCAACGGCGGGAGCTCCTACAATGAGCAGTTCTTC,CASNGGSSYNEQFF
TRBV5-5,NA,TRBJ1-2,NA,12,TGTGCCAGCACCAATGCTAACTATGGCTACACCTTC,CASTNANYGYTF
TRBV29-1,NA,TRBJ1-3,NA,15,TGCAGCGCACGGGATTCTATTAGCTCTGGAAACACCATATATTTT,CSARDSISSGNTIYF
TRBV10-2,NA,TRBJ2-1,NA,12,TGCGCCAGCACCCTAGGACTCAATGAGCAGTTCTTC,CASTLGLNEQFF
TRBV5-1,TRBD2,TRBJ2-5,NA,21,TGCGCCAGCAGCTTGTCACAGATTCCGGGACTAGCGGGAATACGACAAGAGACCCAGTACTTC,CASSLSQIPGLAGIRQETQYF
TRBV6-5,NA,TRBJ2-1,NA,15,TGTGCCAGCAGTTACTCTGGCGGGACCTACAATGAGCAGTTCTTC,CASSYSGGTYNEQFF
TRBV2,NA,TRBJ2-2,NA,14,TGTGCCAGAGAAAGCGGAACGAACACCGGGGAGCTGTTTTTT,CARESGTNTGELFF
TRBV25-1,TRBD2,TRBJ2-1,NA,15,TGTGCCAGCAGTGACCCTACTAGCGGGATAAATGAGCAGTTCTTC,CASSDPTSGINEQFF
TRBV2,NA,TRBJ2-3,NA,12,TGTGCCAGCATCGGGTACACAGATACGCAGTATTTT,CASIGYTDTQYF
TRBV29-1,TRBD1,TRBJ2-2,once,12,TGCAGCGTTCGACAGGGTAACGGGGAGCTGTTTTTT,CSVRQGNGELFF
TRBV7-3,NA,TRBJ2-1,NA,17,TGTGCCAGCAGCTTAATAGGCGGGAAGGGGTCCTACAATGAGCAGTTCTTC,CASSLIGGKGSYNEQFF